This T cell receptor beta chain was profiled in a study of OX40 agonist ivuxolimab in advanced cancers. Germline CDR1 LNHNV, CDR2 YYDKDF (reference sequence). This CDR3 is built from 15 residues. V lost 5 bases and J 1 base, leaving 14 bases between the germline ends. Using immunoSEQ multiplex PCR, the repertoire was profiled, and TCRdb retains in-frame clones only, with some absent. The table records about 47,000 clones, more than 65% of them present only once. The source of this sequence is an adult with an advanced solid tumor such as melanoma, head and neck, liver or kidney cancer. Source: CD4+ or CD8+ T cells sorted from blood, taken in a trial of the OX40 agonist ivuxolimab. The genes are TRBV15 and TRBJ1-1, with D unresolved. CDR3 in amino acids: CATSAAGPPNTEAFF. The CDR3 coding sequence is TGTGCCACCAGCGCGGCCGGGCCACCGAACACTGAAGCTTTCTTT.